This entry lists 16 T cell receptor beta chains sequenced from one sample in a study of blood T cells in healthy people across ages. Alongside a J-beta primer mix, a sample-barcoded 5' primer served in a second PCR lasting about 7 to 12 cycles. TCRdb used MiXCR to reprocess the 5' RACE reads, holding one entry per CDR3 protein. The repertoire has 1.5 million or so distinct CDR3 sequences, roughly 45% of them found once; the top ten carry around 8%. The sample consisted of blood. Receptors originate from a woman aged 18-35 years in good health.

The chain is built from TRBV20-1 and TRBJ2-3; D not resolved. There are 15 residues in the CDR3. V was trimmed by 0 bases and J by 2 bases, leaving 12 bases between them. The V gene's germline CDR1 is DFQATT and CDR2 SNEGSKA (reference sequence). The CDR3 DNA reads TGCAGTGCTAGAGACTCATCCTCAATCACAGATACGCAGTATTTT. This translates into CSARDSSSITDTQYF.

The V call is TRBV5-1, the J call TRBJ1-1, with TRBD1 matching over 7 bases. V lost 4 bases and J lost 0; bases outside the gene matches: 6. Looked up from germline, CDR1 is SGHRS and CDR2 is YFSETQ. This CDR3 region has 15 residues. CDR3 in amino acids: CASSLGDSVNTEAFF. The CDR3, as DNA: TGCGCCAGCAGCCTGGGGGACAGCGTGAACACTGAAGCTTTCTTT.

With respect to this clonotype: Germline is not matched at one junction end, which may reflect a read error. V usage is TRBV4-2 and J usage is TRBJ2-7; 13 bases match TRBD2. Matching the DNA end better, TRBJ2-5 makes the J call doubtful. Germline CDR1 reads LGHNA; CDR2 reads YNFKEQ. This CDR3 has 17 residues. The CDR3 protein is CAGSQDGTSGAKETQYF. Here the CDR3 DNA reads TGTGCCGGCAGCCAAGATGGGACTAGCGGGGCCAAAGAGACCCAGTACTTC.

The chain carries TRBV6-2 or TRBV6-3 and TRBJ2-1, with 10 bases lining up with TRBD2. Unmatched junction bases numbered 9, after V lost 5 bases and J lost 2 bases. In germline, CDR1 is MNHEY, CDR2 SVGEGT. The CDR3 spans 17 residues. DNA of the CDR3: TGTGCCAGCAGTCGCGCTCTAGCGGGAGCTACCTACAATGAGCAGTTCTTC. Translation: CASSRALAGATYNEQFF.

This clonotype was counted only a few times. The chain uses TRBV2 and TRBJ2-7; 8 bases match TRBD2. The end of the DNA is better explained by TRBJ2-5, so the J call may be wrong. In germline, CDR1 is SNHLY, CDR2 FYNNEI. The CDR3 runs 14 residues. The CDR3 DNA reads TGTGCCAGCAGCCCTCACACTAGCGGTGAGACCCAGTACTTC. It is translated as CASSPHTSGETQYF.

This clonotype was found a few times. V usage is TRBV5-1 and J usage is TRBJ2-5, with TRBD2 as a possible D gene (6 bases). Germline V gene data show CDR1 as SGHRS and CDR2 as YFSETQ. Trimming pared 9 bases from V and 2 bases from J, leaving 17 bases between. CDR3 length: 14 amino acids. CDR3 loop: CATAPASVQETQYF. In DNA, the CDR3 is TGCGCCACCGCACCGGCTAGCGTTCAAGAGACCCAGTACTTC.

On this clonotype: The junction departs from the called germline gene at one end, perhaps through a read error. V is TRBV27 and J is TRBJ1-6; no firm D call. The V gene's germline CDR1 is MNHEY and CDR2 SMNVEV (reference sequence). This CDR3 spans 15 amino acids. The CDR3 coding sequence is TGTGCCAGCAGTTTTGTGGGCAGATCGAATTCACCCCTCCACTTC. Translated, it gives CASSFVGRSNSPLHF.

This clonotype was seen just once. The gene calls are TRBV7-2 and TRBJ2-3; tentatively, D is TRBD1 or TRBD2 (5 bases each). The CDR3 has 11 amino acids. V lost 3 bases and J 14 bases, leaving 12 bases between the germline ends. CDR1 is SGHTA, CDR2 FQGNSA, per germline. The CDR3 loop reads CASSLGRGLYF. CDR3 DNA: TGTGCCAGCAGCTTGGGACGAGGACTGTATTTT.

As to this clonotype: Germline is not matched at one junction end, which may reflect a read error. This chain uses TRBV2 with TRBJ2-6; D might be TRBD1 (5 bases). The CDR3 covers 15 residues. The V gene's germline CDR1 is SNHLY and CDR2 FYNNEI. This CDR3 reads CASRVDRAGANVLTF. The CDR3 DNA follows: TGTGCCAGCAGAGTTGACAGAGCTGGAGCCAACGTCCTGACTTTC.

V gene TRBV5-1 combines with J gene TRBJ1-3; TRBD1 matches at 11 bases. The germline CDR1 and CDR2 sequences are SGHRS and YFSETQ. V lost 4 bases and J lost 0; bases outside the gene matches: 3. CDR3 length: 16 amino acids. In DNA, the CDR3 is TGCGCCAGCAGCCCGGGACAGGGGGGCTCTGGAAACACCATATATTTT. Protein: CASSPGQGGSGNTIYF.

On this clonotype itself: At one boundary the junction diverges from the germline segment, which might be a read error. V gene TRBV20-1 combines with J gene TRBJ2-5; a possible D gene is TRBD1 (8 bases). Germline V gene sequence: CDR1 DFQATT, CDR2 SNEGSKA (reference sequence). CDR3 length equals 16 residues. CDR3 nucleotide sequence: TGCAGTGCTAGAGTGGGTACAGGGGGGGTTCGGGAGACCCAATACTTC. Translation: CSARVGTGGVRETQYF.

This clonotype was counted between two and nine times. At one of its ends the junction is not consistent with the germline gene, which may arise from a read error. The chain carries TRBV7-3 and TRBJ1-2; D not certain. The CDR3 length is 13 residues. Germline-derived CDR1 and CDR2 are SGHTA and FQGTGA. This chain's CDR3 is CASSLDRLNGYTF. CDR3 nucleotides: TGTGCCAGCAGCTTAGACCGGTTAAATGGTTACACCTTC.

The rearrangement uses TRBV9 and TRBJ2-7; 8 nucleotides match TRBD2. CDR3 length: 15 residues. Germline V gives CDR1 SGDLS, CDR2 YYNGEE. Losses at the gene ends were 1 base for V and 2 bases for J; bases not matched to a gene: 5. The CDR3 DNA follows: TGTGCCAGCAGCGTATCACTAGCGGCGACCTACGAGCAGTACTTC. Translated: CASSVSLAATYEQYF.

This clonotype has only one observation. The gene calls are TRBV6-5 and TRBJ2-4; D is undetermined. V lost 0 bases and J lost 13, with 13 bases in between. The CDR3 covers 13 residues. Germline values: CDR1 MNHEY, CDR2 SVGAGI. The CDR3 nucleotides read TGTGCCAGCAGTTACTCGTCCCAGCGAGAGCAGTACTTC. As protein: CASSYSSQREQYF.

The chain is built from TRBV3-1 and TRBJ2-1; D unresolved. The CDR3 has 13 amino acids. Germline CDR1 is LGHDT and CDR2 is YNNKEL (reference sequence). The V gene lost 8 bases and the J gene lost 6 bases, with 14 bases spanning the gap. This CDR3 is CASSEWSGNEQFF. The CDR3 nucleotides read TGTGCCAGCTCCGAATGGTCGGGCAATGAGCAGTTCTTC.

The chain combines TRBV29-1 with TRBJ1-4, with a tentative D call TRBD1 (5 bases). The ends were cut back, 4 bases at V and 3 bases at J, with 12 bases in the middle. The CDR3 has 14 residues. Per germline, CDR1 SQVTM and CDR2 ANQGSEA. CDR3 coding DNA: TGCAGCGTTGTAGGTGGGGCGTCTAATGAAAAACTGTTTTTT. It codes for CSVVGGASNEKLFF.